This T cell receptor (beta chain) was recovered during a study of T-cell memory formation after mild COVID-19. Study-level background: Each donor largely had its own TCR clusters.

This clonotype was seen only once. TCR alpha and TCR beta cDNA libraries carrying sample barcodes and UMIs were produced by 5'RACE using constant-segment primers. TCRdb independently ran MiXCR on the 5' RACE reads; one entry per CDR3 protein. The repertoire consists of 560,000 or so distinct CDR3 sequences, with around 15% occurring once and the leading ten covering around 7.8%. The germline V and J ends were trimmed by 1 base and 1 base, with 13 bases remaining between them. The CDR3 sequence is 16 residues long. CDR1 SEHNR and CDR2 FQNEAQ come from the germline V gene (reference sequence). The chain recombines TRBV7-9 with TRBJ1-1; tentatively, D is TRBD1 (5 bases). Sequenced material: PBMCs or a T cell subset sorted from them (not recorded which). The sequence came from an adult woman who had mild COVID-19 (a few samples of this study predate the infection). Cell type and time point are not known. In DNA form, the CDR3 reads TGTGCCAGCAGCTTAGGTTCGGGGCTGGGGAACACTGAAGCTTTCTTT. Translated, it gives CASSLGSGLGNTEAFF.